This is a list of T cell receptor beta chains from one sample in a study of CD8 T cells in Susac syndrome. TCRdb redid the calling of the immunoSEQ multiplex PCR reads with MiXCR, one entry per CDR3 protein. The sample holds 110,000 to 150,000 distinct CDR3 sequences, more than 90% seen once. Sequenced input: CD4+ T cells from PBMCs. These receptors came from a human donor with Susac syndrome. Each CDR3 is given with its conserved first and last residue. Each record gives: J gene, clone size, V gene, D gene, CDR3 DNA, CDR3 protein. D genes are given only for firm matches. Size is omitted from some rows. Given values are once, few, many or a class for expanded clones.

>TRBJ1-2|-|TRBV20-1|TRBD1
TGCAGTGCTAAAGGACAGGGGGCGCTTGGCTACACCTTC
CSAKGQGALGYTF
>TRBJ2-3|-|TRBV29-1|-
TGCAGCGTTGCCATGGCAGATACGCAGTATTTT
CSVAMADTQYF
>TRBJ2-3|-|TRBV12-3/TRBV12-4|-
TGTGCCAGCAGTCCTCACGGATCAGATACGCAGTATTTT
CASSPHGSDTQYF
>TRBJ2-7|-|TRBV18|-
TGTGCCAGCTCACCCGCTGAGGGCCCCTACGAGCAGTACTTC
CASSPAEGPYEQYF
>TRBJ2-1|-|TRBV20-1|TRBD2
TGCAGTGCTAGTCTAGCGGGATACAATGAGCAGTTCTTC
CSASLAGYNEQFF
>TRBJ2-7|-|TRBV7-2|TRBD1
TGTGCCAGCAGCTTGGACGCCGGGACAGGGATCGAGCAGTACTTC
CASSLDAGTGIEQYF
>TRBJ2-7|-|TRBV12-3/TRBV12-4|-
TGTGCCAGCAGTTTTGAGGTCTCCTACGAGCAGTACTTC
CASSFEVSYEQYF
>TRBJ2-3|-|TRBV5-1|-
TGCGCCAGCAGCTTAGGGACGGTTAGCACAGATACGCAGTATTTT
CASSLGTVSTDTQYF
>TRBJ1-6|-|TRBV19|-
TGTGCCAGTAGTTATGGCAGCATGAATTCACCCCTCCACTTT
CASSYGSMNSPLHF
>TRBJ2-2|few|TRBV12-3/TRBV12-4|-
TGTGCCAGCAGTTTAGGATCTGGGACCGGGGAGCTGTTTTTT
CASSLGSGTGELFF
>TRBJ2-7|few|TRBV3-1|-
TGTGCCAGCAGCCAAGCTGTGTCGTCCTCCTACGAGCAGTACTTC
CASSQAVSSSYEQYF
>TRBJ2-7|-|TRBV20-1|TRBD2
TGCAGTGCTAGAGATAGCCTAGCGGGAGTGGTCGAGCAGTACTTC
CSARDSLAGVVEQYF
>TRBJ2-7|-|TRBV7-9|-
TGTGCCAGCAGCTTAGTGAGGGTCCACGAGCAGTACTTC
CASSLVRVHEQYF
>TRBJ1-5|-|TRBV19|-
TGTGCCAGTAGTCAGGGATGGCATCAGCCCCAGCATTTT
CASSQGWHQPQHF
>TRBJ1-1|-|TRBV14|-
TGTGCCAGCAGCCAAGGGATGCGCGCGGAAGCTTTCTTT
CASSQGMRAEAFF
>TRBJ2-3|-|TRBV9|-
TGTGCCAGCAGCGTGGATGGAGATACGCAGTATTTT
CASSVDGDTQYF
>TRBJ2-2|-|TRBV3-1|-
TGTGCCAGCAGCCAAGGGAGTTACACCGGGGAGCTGTTTTTT
CASSQGSYTGELFF
>TRBJ2-5|-|TRBV3-1|-
TGTGCCAGCAGCCAAAACCAGGGGGGCCAAGAGACCCAGTACTTC
CASSQNQGGQETQYF
>TRBJ1-2|-|TRBV6-5|-
TGTGCCAGCAGTTTACTGGGGACGGGTCGAGGCTACACCTTC
CASSLLGTGRGYTF
>TRBJ2-7|-|TRBV4-1|-
TGCGCCAGCAGCAGGATGTATGGCTCCTACGAGCAGTACTTC
CASSRMYGSYEQYF
>TRBJ1-1|-|TRBV5-1|-
TGCGCCAGCAGCGAAGACCCGAACACTGAAGCTTTCTTT
CASSEDPNTEAFF
>TRBJ2-3|-|TRBV29-1|-
TGCAGCGCGGACAAGACAGGCTGGACAGATACGCAGTATTTT
CSADKTGWTDTQYF
>TRBJ2-2|once|TRBV6-6|TRBD2
TGTGCCAGCAGTTACCAGGCGGGGGTTACCGGGGAGCTGTTTTTT
CASSYQAGVTGELFF
>TRBJ1-1|-|TRBV3-1|-
TGTGCCAGCAGCGTACACCGGACCAACACTGAAGCTTTCTTT
CASSVHRTNTEAFF
>TRBJ1-1|-|TRBV4-1|-
TGCGCCAGCAGCTATCGGGACTCCCTGAACACTGAAGCTTTCTTT
CASSYRDSLNTEAFF
>TRBJ2-3|-|TRBV27|-
TGTGCCACCACACGGGTGGGCGGGATCACAGATACGCAGTATTTT
CATTRVGGITDTQYF
>TRBJ2-2|-|TRBV2|TRBD1
TGTGCCAGCAAGGGGGCGCGGACCGGGGAGCTGTTTTTT
CASKGARTGELFF
>TRBJ2-1|-|TRBV18|TRBD1
TGTGCCAGCTCACCGTCTTCACAGGGGGATGTTTATTGGGGCTCCTACAATGAGCAGTTCTTC
CASSPSSQGDVYWGSYNEQFF
>TRBJ2-7|-|TRBV11-2|-
TGTGCCAGCAGGGGGGGGCTGTACGAGCAGTACTTC
CASRGGLYEQYF
>TRBJ2-3|-|TRBV9|-
TGTGCCAGCAGCGCAGGGTTACCTCCGGGAGATACGCAGTATTTT
CASSAGLPPGDTQYF
>TRBJ2-7|-|TRBV25-1|-
TGTGCCAGCAGTGAAATTGTGGGACCCACTGGCGAGCAGTACTTC
CASSEIVGPTGEQYF
>TRBJ2-7|-|TRBV20-1|-
TGCAGTGCTAGGGACACCTACGAGCAGTACTTC
CSARDTYEQYF
>TRBJ2-1|-|TRBV28|-
TGTGCCAGCAGTTTATCTGCCGGCGAGCAGTTCTTC
CASSLSAGEQFF
>TRBJ2-7|-|TRBV21-1|-
TGTCTGAAGAGAGTAGACGAGCAGTACTTC
CLKRVDEQYF
>TRBJ1-1|few|TRBV25-1|TRBD1
TGTGCCAGCAGGGACAGGCATGTCACTGAAGCTTTCTTT
CASRDRHVTEAFF
>TRBJ2-1|-|TRBV24-1|TRBD1
TGTGCCACCAGTGATCCCCGGACAGGGCCGGATGAGCAGTTCTTC
CATSDPRTGPDEQFF
>TRBJ1-2|-|TRBV12-3/TRBV12-4|TRBD1
TGTGCCAGCAGTTATGGGACAGCCCTCGGGGGCTACACCTTC
CASSYGTALGGYTF
>TRBJ2-2|-|TRBV29-1|TRBD1
TGCAGCGTTGGGACCGGGACAGACCGTACCCGGGAGCTGTTTTTT
CSVGTGTDRTRELFF
>TRBJ2-7|-|TRBV28|TRBD1
TGTGCCAGCAGTCGTGGGAACAGGGGGCGCGACTTC
CASSRGNRGRDF
>TRBJ2-3|once|TRBV15|TRBD1
TGTGCCACCAGCAGAGCCCCGGGACAGGGGCCAGATACGCAGTATTTT
CATSRAPGQGPDTQYF
>TRBJ1-1|-|TRBV12-3/TRBV12-4|TRBD1
TGTGCCAGCACCACAGGGGTGGGCACTGAAGCTTTCTTT
CASTTGVGTEAFF
>TRBJ2-7|-|TRBV10-3|-
TGTGCCAGTCAACCGACGCTCTCCTACGAGCAGTACTTC
CASQPTLSYEQYF
>TRBJ2-7|-|TRBV3-1|-
TGTGCCAGCAGCCAAGAGGTCCGACACGAGCAGTACTTC
CASSQEVRHEQYF
>TRBJ2-4|-|TRBV12-3/TRBV12-4|TRBD1
TGTGCCAGCAGACCTGGGACAGTTCTAGCCAAAAACATTCAGTACTTC
CASRPGTVLAKNIQYF
>TRBJ2-1|-|TRBV28|-
TGTGCCACTAGGCCCCAAAAGATATCACGGAATGAGCAGTTCTTC
CATRPQKISRNEQFF
>TRBJ2-3|-|TRBV20-1|TRBD2
TGCAGTGCCCCATCTAGCGGAGGGGCAGATACGCAGTATTTT
CSAPSSGGADTQYF
>TRBJ2-3|once|TRBV7-3|-
TGTGCCAGCAGCCGGACGGCCCCTACAGATACGCAGTATTTT
CASSRTAPTDTQYF
>TRBJ1-6|-|TRBV12-3/TRBV12-4|-
TGTGCCAGCACCTCCCTACTGGACGGATATAATTCACCCCTCCACTTT
CASTSLLDGYNSPLHF
>TRBJ2-1|-|TRBV9|TRBD1
TGTGCCAGCAGCGTGGGTCCCGGGACAGGGAATGAGCAGTTCTTC
CASSVGPGTGNEQFF
>TRBJ1-2|-|TRBV20-1|-
TGCAGTGCTACCCCGGGACATTTATCTTCTAACTATGGCTACACCTTC
CSATPGHLSSNYGYTF
>TRBJ2-7|-|TRBV29-1|-
TGCAGCGTAGCCGGAGGGGCCTACGAGCAGTACTTC
CSVAGGAYEQYF
>TRBJ2-4|-|TRBV4-1|TRBD2
TGCGCCAGCAGCCAAGGGCGACTAGCGGGAACCCTCCAGGCCAAAAACATTCAGTACTTC
CASSQGRLAGTLQAKNIQYF
>TRBJ2-3|-|TRBV7-9|-
TGTGCCAGCAGCCCCGTGGGGGAAGGGCAGTATTTT
CASSPVGEGQYF
>TRBJ2-5|few|TRBV5-6|-
TGTGCCAGCAGACGTACAGGGGAGACCCAGTACTTC
CASRRTGETQYF
>TRBJ2-7|-|TRBV29-1|-
TGCAGCGTTGAAGCGACAGGACCTTCCTACGAGCAGTACTTC
CSVEATGPSYEQYF